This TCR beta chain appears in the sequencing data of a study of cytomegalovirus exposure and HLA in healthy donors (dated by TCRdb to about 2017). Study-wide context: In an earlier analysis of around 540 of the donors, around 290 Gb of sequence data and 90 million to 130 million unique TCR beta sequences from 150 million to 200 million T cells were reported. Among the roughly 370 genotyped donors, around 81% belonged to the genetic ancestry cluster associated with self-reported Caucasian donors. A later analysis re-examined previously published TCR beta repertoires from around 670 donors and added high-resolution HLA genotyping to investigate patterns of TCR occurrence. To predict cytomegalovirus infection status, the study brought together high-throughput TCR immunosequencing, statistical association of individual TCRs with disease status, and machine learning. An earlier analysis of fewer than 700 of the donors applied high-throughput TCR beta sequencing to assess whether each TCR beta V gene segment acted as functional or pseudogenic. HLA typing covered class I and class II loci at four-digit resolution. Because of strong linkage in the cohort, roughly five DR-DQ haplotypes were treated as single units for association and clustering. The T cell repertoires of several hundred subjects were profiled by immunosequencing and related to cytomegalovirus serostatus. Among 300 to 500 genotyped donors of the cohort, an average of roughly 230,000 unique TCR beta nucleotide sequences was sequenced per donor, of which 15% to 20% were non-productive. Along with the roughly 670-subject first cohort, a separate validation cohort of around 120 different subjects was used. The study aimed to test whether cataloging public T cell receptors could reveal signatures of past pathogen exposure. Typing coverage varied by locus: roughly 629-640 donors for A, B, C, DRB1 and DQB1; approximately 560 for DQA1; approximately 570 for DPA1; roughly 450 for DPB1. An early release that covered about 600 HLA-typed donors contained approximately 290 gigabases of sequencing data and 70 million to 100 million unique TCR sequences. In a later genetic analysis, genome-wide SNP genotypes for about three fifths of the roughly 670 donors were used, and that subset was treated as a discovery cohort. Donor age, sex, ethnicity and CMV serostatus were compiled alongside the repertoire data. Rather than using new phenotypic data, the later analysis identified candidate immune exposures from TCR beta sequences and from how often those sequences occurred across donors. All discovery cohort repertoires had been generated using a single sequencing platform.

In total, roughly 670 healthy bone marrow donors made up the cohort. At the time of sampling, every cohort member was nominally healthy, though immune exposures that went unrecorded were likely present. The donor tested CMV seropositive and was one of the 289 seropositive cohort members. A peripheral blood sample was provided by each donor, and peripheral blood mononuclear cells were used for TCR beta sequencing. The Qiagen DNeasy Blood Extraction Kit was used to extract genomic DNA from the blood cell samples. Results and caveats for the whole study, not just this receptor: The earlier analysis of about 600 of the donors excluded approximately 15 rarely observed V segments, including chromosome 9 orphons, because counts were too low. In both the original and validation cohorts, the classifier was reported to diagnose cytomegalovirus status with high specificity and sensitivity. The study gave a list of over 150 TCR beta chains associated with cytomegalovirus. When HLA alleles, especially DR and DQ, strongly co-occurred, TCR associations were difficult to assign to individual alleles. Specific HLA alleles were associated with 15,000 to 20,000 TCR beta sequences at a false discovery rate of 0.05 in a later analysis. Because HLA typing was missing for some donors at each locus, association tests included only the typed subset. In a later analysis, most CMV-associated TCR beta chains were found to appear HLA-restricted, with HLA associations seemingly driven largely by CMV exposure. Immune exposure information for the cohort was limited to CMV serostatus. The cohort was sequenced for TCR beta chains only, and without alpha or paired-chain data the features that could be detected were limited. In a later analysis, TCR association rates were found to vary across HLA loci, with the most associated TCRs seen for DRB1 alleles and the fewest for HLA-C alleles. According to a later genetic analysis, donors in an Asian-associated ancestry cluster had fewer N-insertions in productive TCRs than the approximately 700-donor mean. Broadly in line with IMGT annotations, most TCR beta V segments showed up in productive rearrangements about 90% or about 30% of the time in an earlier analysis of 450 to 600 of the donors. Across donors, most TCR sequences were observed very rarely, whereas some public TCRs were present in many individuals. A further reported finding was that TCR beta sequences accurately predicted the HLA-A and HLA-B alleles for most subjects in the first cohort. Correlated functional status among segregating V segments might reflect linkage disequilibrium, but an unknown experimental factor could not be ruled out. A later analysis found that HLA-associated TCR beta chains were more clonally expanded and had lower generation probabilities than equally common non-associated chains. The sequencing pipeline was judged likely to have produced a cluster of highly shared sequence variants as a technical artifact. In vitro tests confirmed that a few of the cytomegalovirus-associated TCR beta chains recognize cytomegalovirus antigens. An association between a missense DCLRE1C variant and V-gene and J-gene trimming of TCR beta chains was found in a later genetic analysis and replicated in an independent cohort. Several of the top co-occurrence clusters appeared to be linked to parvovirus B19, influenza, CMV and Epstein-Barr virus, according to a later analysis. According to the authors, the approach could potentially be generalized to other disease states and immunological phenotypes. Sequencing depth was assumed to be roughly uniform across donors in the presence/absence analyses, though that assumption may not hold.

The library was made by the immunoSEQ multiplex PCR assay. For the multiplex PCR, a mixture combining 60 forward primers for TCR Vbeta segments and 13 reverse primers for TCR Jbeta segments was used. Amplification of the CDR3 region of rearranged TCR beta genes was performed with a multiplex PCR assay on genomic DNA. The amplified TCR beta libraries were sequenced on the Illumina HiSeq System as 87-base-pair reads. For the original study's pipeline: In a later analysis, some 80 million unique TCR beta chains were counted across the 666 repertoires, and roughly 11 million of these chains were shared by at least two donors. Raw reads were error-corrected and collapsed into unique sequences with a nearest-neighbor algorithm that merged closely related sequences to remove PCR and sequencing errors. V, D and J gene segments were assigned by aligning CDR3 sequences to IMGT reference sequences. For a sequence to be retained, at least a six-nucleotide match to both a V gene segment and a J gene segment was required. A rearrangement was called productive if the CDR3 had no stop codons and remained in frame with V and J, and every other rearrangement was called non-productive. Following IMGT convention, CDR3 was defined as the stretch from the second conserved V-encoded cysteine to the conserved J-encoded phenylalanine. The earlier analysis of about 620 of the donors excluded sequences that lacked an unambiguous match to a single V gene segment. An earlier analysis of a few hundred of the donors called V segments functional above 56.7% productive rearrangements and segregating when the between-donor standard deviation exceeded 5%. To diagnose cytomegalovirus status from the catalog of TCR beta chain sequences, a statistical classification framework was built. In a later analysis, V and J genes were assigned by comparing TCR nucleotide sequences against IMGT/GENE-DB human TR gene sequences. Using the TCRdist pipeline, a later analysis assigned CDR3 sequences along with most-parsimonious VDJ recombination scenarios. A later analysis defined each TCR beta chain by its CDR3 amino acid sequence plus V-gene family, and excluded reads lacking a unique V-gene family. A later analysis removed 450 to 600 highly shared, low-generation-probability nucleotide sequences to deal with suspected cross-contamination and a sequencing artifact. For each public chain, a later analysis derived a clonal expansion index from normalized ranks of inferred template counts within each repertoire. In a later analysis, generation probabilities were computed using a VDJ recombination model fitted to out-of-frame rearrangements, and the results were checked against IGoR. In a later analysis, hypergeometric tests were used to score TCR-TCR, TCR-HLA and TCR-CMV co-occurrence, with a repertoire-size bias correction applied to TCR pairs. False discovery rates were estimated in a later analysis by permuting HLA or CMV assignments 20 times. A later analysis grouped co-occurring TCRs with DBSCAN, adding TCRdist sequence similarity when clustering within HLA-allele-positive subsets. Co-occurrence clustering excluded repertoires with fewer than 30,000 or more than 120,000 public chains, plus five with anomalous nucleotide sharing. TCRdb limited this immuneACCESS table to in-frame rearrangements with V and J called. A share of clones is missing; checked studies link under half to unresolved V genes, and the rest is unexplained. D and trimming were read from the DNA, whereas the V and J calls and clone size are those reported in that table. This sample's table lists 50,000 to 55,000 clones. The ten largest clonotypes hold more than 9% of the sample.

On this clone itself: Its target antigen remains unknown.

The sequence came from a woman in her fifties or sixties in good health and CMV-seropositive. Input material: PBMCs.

The CDR3 in this case is CASSSSRYAGQGNTEAFF. In nucleotide form, the sequence is TGTGCCAGCAGCTCCTCCCGGTACGCCGGACAGGGGAACACTGAAGCTTTCTTT. This chain is built from TRBV11-2 and TRBJ1-1; 8 middle bases align to TRBD1. CDR1 SGHAT and CDR2 FQNNGV are derived from the germline V gene. Germline trimming amounts to 4 bases on V and 1 base on J, with 14 as the count of junction bases outside the gene matches. Taken from cysteine to phenylalanine, the CDR3 has 18 residues. Only the CDR3 DNA stays, 54 bases, in frame from base 1.